Listed below are T cell receptor beta chains from one sample, sequenced in a study of T cells in Graves' hyperthyroidism and ophthalmopathy. TCRdb analysed the multiplex PCR reads with MiXCR anew, one entry per CDR3 protein. In the table there are 640,000 or so distinct CDR3 sequences, approximately 14% of which are singletons. Input material: blood. These receptors came from a woman in her thirties or forties with Graves' ophthalmopathy. Each CDR3 is given with its conserved first and last residue. A D gene is named only where the DNA matches it firmly. Clone sizes are given selectively: once, few, many, or a class where the clone is expanded.

v_gene	j_gene	abundance	d_gene	len	CDR3nt	CDR3aa
TRBV6-5	TRBJ1-5	many	-	14	TGTGCCAGTCTCCAGGGCGTTTACAATCAGCCCCAGCATTTT	CASLQGVYNQPQHF
TRBV30	TRBJ2-7	many	TRBD2	13	TGTGCCTGGATAGATCTAGCGGACTACGAGCAGTACTTC	CAWIDLADYEQYF
TRBV12-3/TRBV12-4	TRBJ2-2	many	-	14	TGTGCCAGCGTAGAGGGGAGCGGAACCGGGGAGCTGTTTTTT	CASVEGSGTGELFF
TRBV19	TRBJ2-7	-	TRBD2	15	TGTGCCAGTAGTATAGCGGGACTACACTCCTACGAGCAGTACTTC	CASSIAGLHSYEQYF
TRBV12-3/TRBV12-4	TRBJ2-2	-	-	14	TGTGCCAGCAGTTTAAGGTCGAACACCGGGGAGCTGTTTTTT	CASSLRSNTGELFF
TRBV2	TRBJ2-7	-	-	14	TGTGCCAGCGGTCCCCGGGACCCACGTATAGAGCAGTACTTC	CASGPRDPRIEQYF
TRBV27	TRBJ2-3	-	-	15	TGTGCCAGCAGCGAAACAGGGTATAGGACAGATACGCAGTATTTT	CASSETGYRTDTQYF
TRBV20-1	TRBJ2-5	-	-	12	TGCAGTGCTAGGCCCCCACAAGAGACCCAGTACTTC	CSARPPQETQYF
TRBV2	TRBJ2-2	many	-	11	TGTGCCAGCCGAGCTACCGGGGAGCTGTTTTTT	CASRATGELFF
TRBV18	TRBJ2-7	many	-	14	TGTGCCAGCTCACCCCAGAGGAGGACCTACGAGCAGTACTTC	CASSPQRRTYEQYF
TRBV28	TRBJ1-1	once	TRBD1	16	TGTGCCAGCAGCCCCGACAGGGTATCGGGGAACACTGAAGCTTTCTTT	CASSPDRVSGNTEAFF
TRBV10-3	TRBJ1-1	-	-	15	TGTGCCATCAGTGAGTCGAGTATGGCAGAAGTTGAAGCTTTCTTT	CAISESSMAEVEAFF
TRBV6-2/TRBV6-3	TRBJ1-5	many	TRBD1	16	TGTGCCAGCTCTACCAGACAGGGGAGGCTGCGTCAGCCCCAGCATTTT	CASSTRQGRLRQPQHF
TRBV5-1	TRBJ2-7	many	-	17	TGCGCCAGCAGCAGCATCTCTGCTAGCCATTCCGGTTACGAGCAGTACTTC	CASSSISASHSGYEQYF
TRBV6-1	TRBJ1-2	few	-	15	TGTGCCAGCAGTGAAGCTGGGGGGGACCCCTATGGCTACACCTTC	CASSEAGGDPYGYTF
TRBV29-1	TRBJ1-5	-	-	15	TGCAGCGTTGCACACAGATCGGGCGAGGATCAGCCCCAGCATTTT	CSVAHRSGEDQPQHF
TRBV6-1	TRBJ1-1	many	-	13	TGTGCCAGCACCCTCGACAGAAACACTGAAGCTTTCTTT	CASTLDRNTEAFF
TRBV7-8	TRBJ2-7	many	-	14	TGTGCCAGCAGCTTAGGGGTGAGCAGATACGAGCAGTACTTC	CASSLGVSRYEQYF
TRBV7-3	TRBJ1-1	many	TRBD1	16	TGTGCCAGCAGCTCCCGGGGACAGGGCTTGGGAACTGAAGCTTTCTTT	CASSSRGQGLGTEAFF
TRBV7-9	TRBJ1-1	once	-	15	TGTGCCAGCAGCTTACCGGCACCCTTCGGCACTGAAGCTTTCTTT	CASSLPAPFGTEAFF
TRBV11-2	TRBJ2-5	many	-	13	TGTGCCAGCAGCTTAGATAACGAGTGGACCCAGTACTTC	CASSLDNEWTQYF
TRBV20-1	TRBJ2-5	many	TRBD2	15	TGCAGTGCTACCTGGAGGGAGGGACTCCAAGAGACCCAGTACTTC	CSATWREGLQETQYF
TRBV5-6	TRBJ1-1	many	-	14	TGTGCCAGCAGCGTCTACGGGTTGAACACTGAAGCTTTCTTT	CASSVYGLNTEAFF
TRBV20-1	TRBJ1-2	many	-	11	TGCAGTGCTAGTGGAGGCTATGGCTACACCTTC	CSASGGYGYTF
TRBV20-1	TRBJ1-6	-	-	14	TGCAGTGCACATAAGGCAACTTATAATTCACCCCTCCACTTT	CSAHKATYNSPLHF
TRBV12-3/TRBV12-4	TRBJ2-7	many	TRBD2	15	TGTGCCAGCAGCTCCCCCGGGGGGATAGGTTACGAGCAGTACTTC	CASSSPGGIGYEQYF
TRBV2	TRBJ1-5	many	TRBD1	14	TGTGCCAGCAGTCAAGACAGGGGGAATCAGCCCCAGCATTTT	CASSQDRGNQPQHF
TRBV20-1	TRBJ2-7	many	-	15	TGCAGTGCTAGAGATCTCTTGCGGGACAGTTCCGAGCAGTACTTC	CSARDLLRDSSEQYF